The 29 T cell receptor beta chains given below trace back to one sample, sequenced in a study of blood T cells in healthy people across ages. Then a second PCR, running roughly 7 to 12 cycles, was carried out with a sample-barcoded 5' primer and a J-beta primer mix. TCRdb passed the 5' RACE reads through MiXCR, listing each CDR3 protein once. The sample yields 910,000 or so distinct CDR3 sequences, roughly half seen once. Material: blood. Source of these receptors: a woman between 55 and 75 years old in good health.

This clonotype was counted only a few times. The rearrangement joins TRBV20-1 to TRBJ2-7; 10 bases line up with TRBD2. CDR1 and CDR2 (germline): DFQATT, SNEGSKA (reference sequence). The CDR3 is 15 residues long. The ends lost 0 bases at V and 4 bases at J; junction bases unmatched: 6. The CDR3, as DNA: TGCAGTGCTAGAGACGCTAGCGGGAGCCTTTACGAGCAGTACTTC. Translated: CSARDASGSLYEQYF.

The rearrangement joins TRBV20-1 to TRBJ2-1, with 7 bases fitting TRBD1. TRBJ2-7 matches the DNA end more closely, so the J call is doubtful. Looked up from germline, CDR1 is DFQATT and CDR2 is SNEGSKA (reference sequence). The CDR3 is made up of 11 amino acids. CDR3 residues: CSGLDRAEQYF. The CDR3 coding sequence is TGCAGTGGGTTAGACAGGGCCGAGCAGTACTTC.

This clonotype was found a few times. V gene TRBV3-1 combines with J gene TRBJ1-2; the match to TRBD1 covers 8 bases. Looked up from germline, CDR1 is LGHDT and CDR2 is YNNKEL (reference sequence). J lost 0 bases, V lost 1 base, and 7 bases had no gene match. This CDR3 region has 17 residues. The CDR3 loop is CASSQVTGGRANYGYTF. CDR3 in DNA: TGTGCCAGCAGCCAAGTTACAGGGGGGAGAGCTAACTATGGCTACACCTTC.

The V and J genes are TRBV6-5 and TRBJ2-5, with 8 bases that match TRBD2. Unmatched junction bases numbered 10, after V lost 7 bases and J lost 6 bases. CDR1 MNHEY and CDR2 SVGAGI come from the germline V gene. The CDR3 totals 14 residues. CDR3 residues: CASTPGGGLKTQYF. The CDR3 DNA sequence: TGTGCCAGCACCCCGGGAGGGGGGCTCAAGACCCAGTACTTC.

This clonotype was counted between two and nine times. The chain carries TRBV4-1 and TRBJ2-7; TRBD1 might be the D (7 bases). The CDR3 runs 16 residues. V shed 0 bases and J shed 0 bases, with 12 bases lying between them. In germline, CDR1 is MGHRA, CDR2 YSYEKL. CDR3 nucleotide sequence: TGCGCCAGCAGCCAAGATCCAGGGGGGAGCTCCTACGAGCAGTACTTC. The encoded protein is CASSQDPGGSSYEQYF.

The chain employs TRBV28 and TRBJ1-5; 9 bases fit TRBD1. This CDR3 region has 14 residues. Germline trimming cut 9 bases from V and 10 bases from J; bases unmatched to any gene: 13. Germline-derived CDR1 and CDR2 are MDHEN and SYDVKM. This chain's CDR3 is CASFRQGDYFPQHF. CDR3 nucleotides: TGTGCCAGTTTTAGACAGGGGGACTATTTTCCCCAGCATTTT.

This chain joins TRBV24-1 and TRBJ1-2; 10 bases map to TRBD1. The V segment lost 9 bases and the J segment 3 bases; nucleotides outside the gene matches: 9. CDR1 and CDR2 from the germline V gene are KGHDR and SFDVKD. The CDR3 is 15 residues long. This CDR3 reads CATRGDRGTDYGYTF. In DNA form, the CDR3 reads TGTGCCACCCGGGGGGACAGGGGAACGGACTATGGCTACACCTTC.

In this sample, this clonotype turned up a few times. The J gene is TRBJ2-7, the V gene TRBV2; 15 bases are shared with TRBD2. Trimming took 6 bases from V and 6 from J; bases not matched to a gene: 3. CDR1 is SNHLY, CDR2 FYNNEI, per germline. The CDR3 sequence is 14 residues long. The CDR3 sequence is CASSGLAGGFEQYF. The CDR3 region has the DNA TGTGCCAGCAGCGGACTAGCGGGAGGGTTCGAGCAGTACTTC. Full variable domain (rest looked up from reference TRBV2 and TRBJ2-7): EPEVTQTPSHQVTQMGQEVILRCVPISNHLYFYWYRQILGQKVEFLVSFYNNEISEKSEIFDDQFSVERPDGSNFTLKIRSTKLEDSAMYFCASSGLAGGFEQYFGPGTRLTVT.

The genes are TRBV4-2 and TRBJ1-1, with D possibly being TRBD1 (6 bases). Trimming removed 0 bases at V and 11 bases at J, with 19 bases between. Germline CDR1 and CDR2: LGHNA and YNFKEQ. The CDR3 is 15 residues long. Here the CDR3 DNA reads TGTGCCAGCAGCCAAGATAGAGACAGGCCGGGCTGGGCTTTCTTT. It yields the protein CASSQDRDRPGWAFF.

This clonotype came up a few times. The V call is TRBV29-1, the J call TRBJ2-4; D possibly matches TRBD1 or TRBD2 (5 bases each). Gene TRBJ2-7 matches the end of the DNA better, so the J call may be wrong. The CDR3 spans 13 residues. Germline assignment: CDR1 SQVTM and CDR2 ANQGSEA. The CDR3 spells CSVVGPAHYEQYF. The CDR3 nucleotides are TGCAGCGTTGTGGGACCCGCCCACTACGAGCAGTACTTC.

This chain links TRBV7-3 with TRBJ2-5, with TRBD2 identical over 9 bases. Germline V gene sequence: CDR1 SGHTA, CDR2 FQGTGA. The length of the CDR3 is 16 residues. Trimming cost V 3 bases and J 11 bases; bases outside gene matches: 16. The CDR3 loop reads CASSLGLARLGGKQYF. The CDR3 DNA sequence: TGTGCCAGCAGCTTGGGACTAGCCCGTCTAGGTGGAAAGCAGTACTTC.

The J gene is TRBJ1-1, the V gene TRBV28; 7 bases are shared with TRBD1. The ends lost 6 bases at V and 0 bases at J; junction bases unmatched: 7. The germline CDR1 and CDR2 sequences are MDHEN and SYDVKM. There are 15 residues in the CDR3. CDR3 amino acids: CASRSTGALNTEAFF. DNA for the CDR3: TGTGCCAGCAGGTCTACAGGGGCCCTGAACACTGAAGCTTTCTTT.

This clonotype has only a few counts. The CDR3, as DNA: TGTGCCAGCAGCTTAGGGTCTTACTTAGCCAAAAACATTCAGTACTTC. Translated, it gives CASSLGSYLAKNIQYF. The chain is built from TRBV7-8 and TRBJ2-4; D ambiguous. V shed 1 base and J shed 0 bases, with 10 bases lying between them. The CDR3 runs to 16 residues. Germline-derived CDR1 and CDR2 are SGHVS and FQNEAQ. Based on the CDR3 plus reference TRBV7-8 and TRBJ2-4, the full variable domain is GAGVSQSPRYKVAKRGQDVALRCDPISGHVSLFWYQQALGQGPEFLTYFQNEAQLDKSGLPSDRFFAERPEGSVSTLKIQRTQQEDSAVYLCASSLGSYLAKNIQYFGAGTRLSVL.

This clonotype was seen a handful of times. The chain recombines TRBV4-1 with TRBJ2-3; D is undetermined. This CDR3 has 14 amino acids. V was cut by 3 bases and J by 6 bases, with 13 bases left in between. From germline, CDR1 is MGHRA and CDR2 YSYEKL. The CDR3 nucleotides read TGCGCCAGCAGCCAGTTAAGTGGGTTCGATACGCAGTATTTT. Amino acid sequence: CASSQLSGFDTQYF.

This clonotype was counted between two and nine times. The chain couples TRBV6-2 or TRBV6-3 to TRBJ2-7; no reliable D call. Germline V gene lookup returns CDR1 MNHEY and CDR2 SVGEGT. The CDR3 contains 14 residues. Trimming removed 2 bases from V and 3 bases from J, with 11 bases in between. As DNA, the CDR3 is TGTGCCAGCAGTTACGTTGTGGGGTACTACGAGCAGTACTTC. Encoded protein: CASSYVVGYYEQYF.

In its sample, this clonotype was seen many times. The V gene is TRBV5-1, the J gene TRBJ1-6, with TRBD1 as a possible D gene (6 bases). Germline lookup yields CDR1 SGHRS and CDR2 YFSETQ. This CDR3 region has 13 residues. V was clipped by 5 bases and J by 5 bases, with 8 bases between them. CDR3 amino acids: CASSRTDNSPLHF. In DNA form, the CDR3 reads TGCGCCAGCAGTAGGACAGATAATTCACCCCTCCACTTT.

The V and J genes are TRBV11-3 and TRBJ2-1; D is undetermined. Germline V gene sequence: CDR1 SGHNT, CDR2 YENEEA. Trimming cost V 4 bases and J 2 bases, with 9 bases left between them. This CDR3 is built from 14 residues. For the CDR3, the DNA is TGTGCCAGCAGCTCGAACGGACCCTACAATGAGCAGTTCTTC. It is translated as CASSSNGPYNEQFF.

The CDR3: CASSSGRAGGGEQYF. CDR3 DNA sequence: TGTGCCAGCAGCTCGGGACGAGCGGGAGGAGGAGAGCAGTACTTC. This chain links TRBV7-8 with TRBJ2-7, with 9 nucleotides matching TRBD2. Germline V gives CDR1 SGHVS, CDR2 FQNEAQ. V lost 4 bases to trimming and J lost 7 bases; unmatched junction nucleotides: 11. The CDR3 consists of 15 residues.

The CDR3 loop reads CASTLASGSLGELFF. In DNA form, the CDR3 reads TGTGCCAGCACCCTCGCTAGCGGGAGTTTAGGGGAGCTGTTTTTT. This rearrangement joins TRBV7-2 to TRBJ2-2; 10 bases fit TRBD2. Unmatched junction bases numbered 10, after V lost 7 bases and J lost 8 bases. There are 15 residues in the CDR3. Germline CDR1 is SGHTA and CDR2 is FQGNSA.

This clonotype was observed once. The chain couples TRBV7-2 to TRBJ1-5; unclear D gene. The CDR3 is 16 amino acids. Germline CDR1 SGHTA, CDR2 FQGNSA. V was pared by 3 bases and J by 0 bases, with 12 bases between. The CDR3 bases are TGTGCCAGCAGCTTTGGAGGGCATCTTAGCAATCAGCCCCAGCATTTT. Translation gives CASSFGGHLSNQPQHF.

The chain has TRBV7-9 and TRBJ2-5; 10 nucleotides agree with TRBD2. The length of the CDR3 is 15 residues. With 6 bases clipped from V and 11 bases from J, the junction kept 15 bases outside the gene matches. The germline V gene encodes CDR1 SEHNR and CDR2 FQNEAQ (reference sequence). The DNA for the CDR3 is TGTGCCAGCAGATTACTAGCGGGATCCTACAATGAGCAGTACTTC. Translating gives CASRLLAGSYNEQYF.

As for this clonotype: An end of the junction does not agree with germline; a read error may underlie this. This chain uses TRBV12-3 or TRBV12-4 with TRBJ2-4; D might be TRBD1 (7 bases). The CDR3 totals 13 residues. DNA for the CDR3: TGTGCCAGCAGTTTCGGAGGGGGCTACGAGCAGTGCTTC. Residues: CASSFGGGYEQCF.

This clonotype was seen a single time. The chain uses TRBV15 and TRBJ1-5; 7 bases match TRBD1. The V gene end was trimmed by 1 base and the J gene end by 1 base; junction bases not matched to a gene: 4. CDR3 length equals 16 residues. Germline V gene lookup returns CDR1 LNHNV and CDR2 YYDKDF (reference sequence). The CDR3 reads CATSRASGGSNQPQHF. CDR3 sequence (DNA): TGTGCCACCAGCAGAGCCTCAGGGGGGAGCAATCAGCCCCAGCATTTT.

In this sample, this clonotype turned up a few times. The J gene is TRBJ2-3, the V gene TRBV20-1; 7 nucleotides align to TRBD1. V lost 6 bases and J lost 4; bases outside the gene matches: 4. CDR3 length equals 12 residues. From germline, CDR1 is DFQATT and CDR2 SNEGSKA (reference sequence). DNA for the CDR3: TGCAGTGCGGGACAGACCGCAGATACGCAGTATTTT. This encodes CSAGQTADTQYF.

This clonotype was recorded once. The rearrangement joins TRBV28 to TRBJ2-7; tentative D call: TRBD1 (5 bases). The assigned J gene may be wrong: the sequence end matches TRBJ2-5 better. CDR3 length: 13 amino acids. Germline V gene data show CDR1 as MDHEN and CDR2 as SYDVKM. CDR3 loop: CASSHGHPETQYF. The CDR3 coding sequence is TGTGCCAGCAGTCATGGACACCCCGAGACCCAGTACTTC.

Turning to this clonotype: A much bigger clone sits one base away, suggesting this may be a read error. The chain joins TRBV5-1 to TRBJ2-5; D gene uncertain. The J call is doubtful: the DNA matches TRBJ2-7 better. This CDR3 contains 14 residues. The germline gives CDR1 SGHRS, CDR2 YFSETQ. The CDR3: CASGLVRDSYEQYF. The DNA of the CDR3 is TGCGCCAGCGGCTTGGTTAGGGACTCCTACGAGCAGTACTTC.

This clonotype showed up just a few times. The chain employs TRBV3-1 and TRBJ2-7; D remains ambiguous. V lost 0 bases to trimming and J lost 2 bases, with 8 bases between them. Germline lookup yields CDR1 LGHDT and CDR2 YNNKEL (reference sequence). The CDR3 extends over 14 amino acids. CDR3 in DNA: TGTGCCAGCAGCCAAGAGATGTTCACCTACGAGCAGTACTTC. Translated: CASSQEMFTYEQYF.

The CDR3 spells CASSQDPAAGGTDTQYF. The CDR3 DNA follows: TGTGCCAGCAGCCAAGATCCTGCAGCGGGAGGCACAGATACGCAGTATTTT. This chain uses TRBV4-2 with TRBJ2-3; the match to TRBD2 covers 8 bases. With V trimmed by 0 bases and J by 1 base, 6 bases remained unmatched. The CDR3 runs to 17 residues. CDR1 and CDR2 from the germline V gene are LGHNA and YNFKEQ.

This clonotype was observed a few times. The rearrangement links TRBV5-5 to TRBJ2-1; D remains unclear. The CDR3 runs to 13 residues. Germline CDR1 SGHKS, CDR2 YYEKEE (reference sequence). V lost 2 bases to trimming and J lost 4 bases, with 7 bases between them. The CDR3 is CASSFSMYNEQFF. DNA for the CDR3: TGTGCCAGCAGCTTTTCGATGTACAATGAGCAGTTCTTC.